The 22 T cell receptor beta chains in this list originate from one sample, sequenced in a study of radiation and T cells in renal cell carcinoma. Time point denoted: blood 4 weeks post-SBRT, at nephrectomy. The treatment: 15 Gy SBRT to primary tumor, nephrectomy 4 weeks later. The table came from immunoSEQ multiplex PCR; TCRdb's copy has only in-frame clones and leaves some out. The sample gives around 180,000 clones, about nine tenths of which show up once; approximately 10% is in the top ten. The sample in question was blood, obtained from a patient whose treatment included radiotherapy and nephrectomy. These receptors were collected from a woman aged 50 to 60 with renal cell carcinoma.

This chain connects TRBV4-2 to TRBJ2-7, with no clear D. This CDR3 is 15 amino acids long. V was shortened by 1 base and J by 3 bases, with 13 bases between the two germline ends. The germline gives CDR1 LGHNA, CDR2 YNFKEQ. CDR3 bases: TGTGCCAGCAGCCAAGGGGCGGAAATCTACTACGAGCAGTACTTC. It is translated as CASSQGAEIYYEQYF.

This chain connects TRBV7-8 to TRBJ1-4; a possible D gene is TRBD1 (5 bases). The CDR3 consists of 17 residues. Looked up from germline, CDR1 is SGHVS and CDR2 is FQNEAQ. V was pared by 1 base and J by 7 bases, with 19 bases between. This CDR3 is CASSLVPPGQGGEKLFF. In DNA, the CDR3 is TGTGCCAGCAGCTTAGTGCCCCCTGGCCAGGGAGGTGAAAAACTGTTTTTT. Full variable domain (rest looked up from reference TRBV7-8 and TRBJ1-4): GAGVSQSPRYKVAKRGQDVALRCDPISGHVSLFWYQQALGQGPEFLTYFQNEAQLDKSGLPSDRFFAERPEGSVSTLKIQRTQQEDSAVYLCASSLVPPGQGGEKLFFGSGTQLSVL.

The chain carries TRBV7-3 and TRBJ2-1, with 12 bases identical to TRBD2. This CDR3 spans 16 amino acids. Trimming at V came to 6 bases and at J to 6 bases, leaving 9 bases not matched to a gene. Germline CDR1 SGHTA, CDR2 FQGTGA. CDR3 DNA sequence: TGTGCCAGCAGACGGACTAGCGGGGCCGAAGGCAATGAGCAGTTCTTC. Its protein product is CASRRTSGAEGNEQFF.

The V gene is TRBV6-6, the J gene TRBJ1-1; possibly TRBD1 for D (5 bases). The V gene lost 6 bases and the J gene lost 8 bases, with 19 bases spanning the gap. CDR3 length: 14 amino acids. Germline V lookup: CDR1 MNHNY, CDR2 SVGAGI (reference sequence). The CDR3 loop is CASSPTLDTGEAFF. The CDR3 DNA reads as TGTGCCAGCAGCCCAACTCTGGACACTGGAGAAGCTTTCTTT.

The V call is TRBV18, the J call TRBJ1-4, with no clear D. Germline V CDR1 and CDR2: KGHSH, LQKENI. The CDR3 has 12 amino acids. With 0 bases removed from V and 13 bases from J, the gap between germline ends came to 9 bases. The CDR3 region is CASSPPGSALFF. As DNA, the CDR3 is TGTGCCAGCTCACCACCGGGGAGCGCACTGTTTTTT.

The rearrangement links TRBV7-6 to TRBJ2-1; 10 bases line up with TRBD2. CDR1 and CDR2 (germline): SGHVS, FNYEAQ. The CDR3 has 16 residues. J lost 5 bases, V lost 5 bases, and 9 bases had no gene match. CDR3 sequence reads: CASSPRVAGGNNEQFF. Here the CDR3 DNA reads TGTGCCAGCAGCCCAAGGGTAGCGGGGGGCAACAATGAGCAGTTCTTC.

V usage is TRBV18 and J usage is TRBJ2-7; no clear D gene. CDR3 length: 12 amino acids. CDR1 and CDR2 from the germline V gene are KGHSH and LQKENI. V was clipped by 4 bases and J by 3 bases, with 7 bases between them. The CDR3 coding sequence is TGTGCCAGCTCACTAACAGACTACGAGCAGTACTTC. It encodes CASSLTDYEQYF.

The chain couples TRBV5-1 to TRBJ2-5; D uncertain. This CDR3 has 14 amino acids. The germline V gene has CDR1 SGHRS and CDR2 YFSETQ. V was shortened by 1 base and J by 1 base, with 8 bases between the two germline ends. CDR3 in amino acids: CASSLLTAQETQYF. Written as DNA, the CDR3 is TGCGCCAGCAGCTTGCTGACGGCCCAAGAGACCCAGTACTTC.

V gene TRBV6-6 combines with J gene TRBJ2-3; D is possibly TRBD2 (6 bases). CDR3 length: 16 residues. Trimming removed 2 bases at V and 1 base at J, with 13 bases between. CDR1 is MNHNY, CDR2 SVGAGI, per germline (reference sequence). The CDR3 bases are TGTGCCAGCAGTTACGGAGGGCTAGGCGGCACAGATACGCAGTATTTT. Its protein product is CASSYGGLGGTDTQYF.

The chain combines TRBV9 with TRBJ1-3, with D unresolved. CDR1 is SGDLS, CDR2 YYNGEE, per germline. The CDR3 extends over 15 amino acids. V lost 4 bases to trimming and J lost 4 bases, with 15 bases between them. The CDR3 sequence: CASSPPASWGNTIYF. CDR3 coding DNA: TGTGCCAGCAGCCCCCCGGCCTCCTGGGGAAACACCATATATTTT. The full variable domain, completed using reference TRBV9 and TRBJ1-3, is DSGVTQTPKHLITATGQRVTLRCSPRSGDLSVYWYQQSLDQGLQFLIQYYNGEERAKGNILERFSAQQFPDLHSELNLSSLELGDSALYFCASSPPASWGNTIYFGEGSWLTVV.

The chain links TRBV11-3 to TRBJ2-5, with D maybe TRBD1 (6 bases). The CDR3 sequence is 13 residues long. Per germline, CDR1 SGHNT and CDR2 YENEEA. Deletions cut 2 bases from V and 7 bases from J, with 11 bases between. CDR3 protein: CASSLSRGGTQYF. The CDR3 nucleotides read TGTGCCAGCAGCTTATCCAGAGGGGGGACCCAGTACTTC.

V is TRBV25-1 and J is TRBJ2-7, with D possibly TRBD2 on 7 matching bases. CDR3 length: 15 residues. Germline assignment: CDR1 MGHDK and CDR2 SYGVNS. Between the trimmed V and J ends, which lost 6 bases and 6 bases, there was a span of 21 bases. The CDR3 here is CASRGWGGDSLEQYF. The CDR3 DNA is TGTGCCAGCAGAGGGTGGGGGGGCGACTCACTCGAGCAGTACTTC.

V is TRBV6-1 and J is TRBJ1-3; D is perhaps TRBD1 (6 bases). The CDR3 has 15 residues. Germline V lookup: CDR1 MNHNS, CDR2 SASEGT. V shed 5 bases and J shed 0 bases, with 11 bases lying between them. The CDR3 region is CASSRGTFSGNTIYF. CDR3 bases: TGTGCCAGCAGTAGGGGGACCTTCTCTGGAAACACCATATATTTT.

The CDR3 loop is CASSDVVTGELFF. As DNA, the CDR3 is TGTGCCAGCAGTGACGTGGTCACCGGGGAGCTGTTTTTT. The J gene is TRBJ2-2, the V gene TRBV2; D ambiguous. The CDR3 has 13 amino acids. Germline V gene lookup returns CDR1 SNHLY and CDR2 FYNNEI. Trimming cost V 3 bases and J 4 bases, with 6 bases left between them.

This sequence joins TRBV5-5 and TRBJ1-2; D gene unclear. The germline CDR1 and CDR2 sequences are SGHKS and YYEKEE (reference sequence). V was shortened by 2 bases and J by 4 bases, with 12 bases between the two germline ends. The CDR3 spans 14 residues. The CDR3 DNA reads TGTGCCAGCAGCTTAGAGGGTCGCGTCTATGGCTACACCTTC. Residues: CASSLEGRVYGYTF. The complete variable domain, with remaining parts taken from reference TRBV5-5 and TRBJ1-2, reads DAGVTQSPTHLIKTRGQQVTLRCSPISGHKSVSWYQQVLGQGPQFIFQYYEKEERGRGNFPDRFSARQFPNYSSELNVNALLLGDSALYLCASSLEGRVYGYTFGSGTRLTVV.

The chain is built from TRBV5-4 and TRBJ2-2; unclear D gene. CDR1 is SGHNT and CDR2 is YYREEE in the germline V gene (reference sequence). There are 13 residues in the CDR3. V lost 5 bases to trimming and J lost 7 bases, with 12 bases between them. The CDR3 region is CASRPLLDGELFF. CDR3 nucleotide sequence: TGTGCCAGCAGGCCACTTTTGGACGGGGAGCTGTTTTTT.

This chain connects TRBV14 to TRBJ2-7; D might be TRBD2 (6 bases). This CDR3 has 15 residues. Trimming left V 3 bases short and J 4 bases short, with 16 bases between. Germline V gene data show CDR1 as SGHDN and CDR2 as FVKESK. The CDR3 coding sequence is TGTGCCAGCAGCCAGGTAGGAGCGGGCCGTTACGAGCAGTACTTC. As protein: CASSQVGAGRYEQYF.

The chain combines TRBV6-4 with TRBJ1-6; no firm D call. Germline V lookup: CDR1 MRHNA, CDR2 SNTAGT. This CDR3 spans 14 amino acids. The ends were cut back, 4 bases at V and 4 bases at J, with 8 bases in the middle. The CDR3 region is CASSVSSYNSPLHF. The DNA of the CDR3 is TGTGCCAGCAGTGTTAGTTCGTATAATTCACCCCTCCACTTT.

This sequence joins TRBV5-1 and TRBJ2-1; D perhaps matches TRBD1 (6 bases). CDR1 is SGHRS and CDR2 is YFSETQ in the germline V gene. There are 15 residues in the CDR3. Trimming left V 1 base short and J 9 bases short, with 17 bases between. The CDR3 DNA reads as TGCGCCAGCAGCTTGCGGACAGAGTACAATTCTGAGCAGTTCTTC. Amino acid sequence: CASSLRTEYNSEQFF.

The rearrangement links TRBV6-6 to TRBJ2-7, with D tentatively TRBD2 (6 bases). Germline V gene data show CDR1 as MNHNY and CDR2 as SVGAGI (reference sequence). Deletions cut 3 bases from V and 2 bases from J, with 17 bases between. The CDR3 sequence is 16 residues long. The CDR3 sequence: CASSYGRASVPYEQYF. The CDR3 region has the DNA TGTGCCAGCAGTTATGGGCGGGCTAGCGTTCCCTACGAGCAGTACTTC.

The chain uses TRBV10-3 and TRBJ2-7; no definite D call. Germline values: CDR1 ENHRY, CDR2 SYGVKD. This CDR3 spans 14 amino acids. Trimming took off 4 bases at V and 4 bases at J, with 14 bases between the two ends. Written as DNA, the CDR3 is TGTGCCATCAGTGCGGACCTAGGGATTTACGAGCAGTACTTC. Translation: CAISADLGIYEQYF.

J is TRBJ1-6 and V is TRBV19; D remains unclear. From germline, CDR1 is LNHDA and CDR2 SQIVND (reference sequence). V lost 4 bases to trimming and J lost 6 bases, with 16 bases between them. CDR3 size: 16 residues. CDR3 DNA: TGTGCCAGTAGTAACGGGATCCCGGGTGTTAATTCACCCCTCCACTTT. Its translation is CASSNGIPGVNSPLHF.